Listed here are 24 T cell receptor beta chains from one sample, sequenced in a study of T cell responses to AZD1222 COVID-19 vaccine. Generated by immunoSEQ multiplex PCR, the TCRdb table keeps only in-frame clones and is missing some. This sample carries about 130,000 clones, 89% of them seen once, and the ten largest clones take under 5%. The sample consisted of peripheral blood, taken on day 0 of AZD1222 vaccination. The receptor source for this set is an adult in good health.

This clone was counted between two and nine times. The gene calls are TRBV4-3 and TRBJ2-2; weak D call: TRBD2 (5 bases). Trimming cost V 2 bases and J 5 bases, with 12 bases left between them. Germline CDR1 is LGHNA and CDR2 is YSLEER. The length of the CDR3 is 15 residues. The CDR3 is CASSQRSGLTGELFF. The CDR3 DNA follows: TGCGCCAGCAGCCAACGGTCCGGACTTACCGGGGAGCTGTTTTTT.

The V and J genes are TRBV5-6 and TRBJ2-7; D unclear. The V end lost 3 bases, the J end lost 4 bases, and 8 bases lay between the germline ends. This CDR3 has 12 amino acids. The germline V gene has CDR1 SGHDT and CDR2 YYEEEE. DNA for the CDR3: TGTGCCAGCAGCTACATTAGTTACGAGCAGTACTTC. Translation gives CASSYISYEQYF.

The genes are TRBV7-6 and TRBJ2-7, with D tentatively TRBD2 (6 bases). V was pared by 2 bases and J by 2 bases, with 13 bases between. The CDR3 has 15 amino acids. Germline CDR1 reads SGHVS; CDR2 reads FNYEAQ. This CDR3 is CASSLMSAGTYEQYF. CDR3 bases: TGTGCCAGCAGCTTAATGTCCGCGGGAACCTACGAGCAGTACTTC. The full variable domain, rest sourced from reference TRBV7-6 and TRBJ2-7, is GAGVSQSPRYKVTKRGQDVALRCDPISGHVSLYWYRQALGQGPEFLTYFNYEAQQDKSGLPNDRFSAERPEGSISTLTIQRTEQRDSAMYRCASSLMSAGTYEQYFGPGTRLTVT.

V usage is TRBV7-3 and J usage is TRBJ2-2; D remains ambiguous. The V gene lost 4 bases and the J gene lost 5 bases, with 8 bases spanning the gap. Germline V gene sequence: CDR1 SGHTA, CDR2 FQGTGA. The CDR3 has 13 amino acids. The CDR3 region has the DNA TGTGCCAGCAGCTCCGGGTGGACCGGGGAGCTGTTTTTT. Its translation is CASSSGWTGELFF.

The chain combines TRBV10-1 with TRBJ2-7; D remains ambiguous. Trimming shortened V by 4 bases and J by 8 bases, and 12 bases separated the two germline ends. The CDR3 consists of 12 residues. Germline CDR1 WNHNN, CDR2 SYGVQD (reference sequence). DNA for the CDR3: TGCGCCAGCAGTGGGCCAACCGTAAAGCAGTACTTC. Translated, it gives CASSGPTVKQYF.

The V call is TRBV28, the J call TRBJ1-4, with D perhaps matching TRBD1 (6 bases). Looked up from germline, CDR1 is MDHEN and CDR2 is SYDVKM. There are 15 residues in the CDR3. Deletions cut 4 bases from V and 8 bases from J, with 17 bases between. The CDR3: CASSSRGAPREKLFF. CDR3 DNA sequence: TGTGCCAGCAGTTCGAGGGGGGCGCCGAGAGAAAAACTGTTTTTT.

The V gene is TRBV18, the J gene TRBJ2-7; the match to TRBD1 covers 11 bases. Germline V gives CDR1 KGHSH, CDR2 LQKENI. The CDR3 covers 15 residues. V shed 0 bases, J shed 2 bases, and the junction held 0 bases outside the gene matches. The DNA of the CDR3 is TGTGCCAGCTCACCACCGGGACAGGGGGCCTACGAGCAGTACTTC. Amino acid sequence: CASSPPGQGAYEQYF.

The CDR3 here is CASSDRVVGQPQHF. As DNA, the CDR3 is TGTGCCAGCAGTGACAGGGTAGTTGGTCAGCCCCAGCATTTT. The rearrangement joins TRBV2 to TRBJ1-5, with D possibly matching TRBD1 (5 bases). This CDR3 has 14 amino acids. V gave up 3 bases and J gave up 6 bases, with 12 bases separating them. Germline CDR1 is SNHLY and CDR2 is FYNNEI.

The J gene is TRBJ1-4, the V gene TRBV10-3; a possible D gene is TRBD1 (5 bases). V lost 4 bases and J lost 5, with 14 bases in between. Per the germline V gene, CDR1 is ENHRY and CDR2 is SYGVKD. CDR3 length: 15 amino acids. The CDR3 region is CAISGRDRENEKLFF. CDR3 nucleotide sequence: TGTGCCATCAGTGGACGGGACCGCGAAAATGAAAAACTGTTTTTT.

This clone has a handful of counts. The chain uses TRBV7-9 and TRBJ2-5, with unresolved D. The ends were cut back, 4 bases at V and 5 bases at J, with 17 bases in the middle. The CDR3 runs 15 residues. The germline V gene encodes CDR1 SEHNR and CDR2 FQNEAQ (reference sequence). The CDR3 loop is CASSWSSSPAETQYF. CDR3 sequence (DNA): TGTGCCAGCAGCTGGTCCAGCTCCCCCGCGGAGACCCAGTACTTC.

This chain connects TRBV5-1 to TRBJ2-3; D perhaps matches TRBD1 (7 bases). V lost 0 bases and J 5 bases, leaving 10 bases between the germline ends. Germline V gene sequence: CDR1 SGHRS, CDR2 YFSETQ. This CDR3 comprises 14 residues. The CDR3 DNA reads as TGCGCCAGCAGCTTGGACCAGGGGGGAGATACGCAGTATTTT. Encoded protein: CASSLDQGGDTQYF.

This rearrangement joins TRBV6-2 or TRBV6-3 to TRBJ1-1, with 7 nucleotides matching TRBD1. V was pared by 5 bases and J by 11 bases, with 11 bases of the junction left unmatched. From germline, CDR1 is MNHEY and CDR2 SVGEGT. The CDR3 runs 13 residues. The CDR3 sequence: CASSTPQGWRAFF. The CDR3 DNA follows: TGTGCCAGCAGTACCCCACAGGGGTGGAGGGCTTTCTTT.

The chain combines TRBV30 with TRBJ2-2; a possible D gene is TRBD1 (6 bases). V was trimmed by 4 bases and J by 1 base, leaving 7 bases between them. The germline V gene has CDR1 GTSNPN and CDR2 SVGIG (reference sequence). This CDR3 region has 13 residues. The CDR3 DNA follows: TGTGCCTGGATGACAGGGAACACCGGGGAGCTGTTTTTT. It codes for CAWMTGNTGELFF.

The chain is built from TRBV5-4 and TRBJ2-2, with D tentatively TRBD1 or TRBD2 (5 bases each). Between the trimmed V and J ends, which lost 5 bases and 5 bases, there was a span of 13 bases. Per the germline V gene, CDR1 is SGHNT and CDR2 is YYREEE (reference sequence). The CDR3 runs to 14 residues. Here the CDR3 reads CASRGRGETGELFF. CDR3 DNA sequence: TGTGCCAGCAGGGGGAGAGGGGAGACCGGGGAGCTGTTTTTT.

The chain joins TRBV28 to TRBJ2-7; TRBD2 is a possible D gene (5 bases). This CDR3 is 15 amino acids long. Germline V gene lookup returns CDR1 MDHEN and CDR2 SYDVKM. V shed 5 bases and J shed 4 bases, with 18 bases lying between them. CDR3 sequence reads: CASSPSGTRNYEQYF. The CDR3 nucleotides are TGTGCCAGCAGTCCCTCGGGAACTCGGAATTACGAGCAGTACTTC.

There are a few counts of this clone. The CDR3 coding sequence is TGTGCCTGGAGGCTCGGACTAGCGGGGTGGATTAACACCGGGGAGCTGTTTTTT. This encodes CAWRLGLAGWINTGELFF. V and J are TRBV30 and TRBJ2-2; 12 nucleotides match TRBD2. This CDR3 is 18 amino acids long. V was pared by 3 bases and J by 2 bases, with 10 bases of the junction left unmatched. Germline V gene sequence: CDR1 GTSNPN, CDR2 SVGIG (reference sequence).

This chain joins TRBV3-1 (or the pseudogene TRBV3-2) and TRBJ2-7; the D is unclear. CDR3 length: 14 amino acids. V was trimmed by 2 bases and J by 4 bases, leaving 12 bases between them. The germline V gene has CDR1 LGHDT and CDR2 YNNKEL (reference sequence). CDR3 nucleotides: TGTGCCAGCAGCCAAAATCAGCGCGAATACGAGCAGTACTTC. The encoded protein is CASSQNQREYEQYF.

CDR3: CASSPLGHETQYF. The CDR3 DNA sequence: TGTGCCAGCTCACCGCTGGGCCACGAGACCCAGTACTTC. The chain combines TRBV18 with TRBJ2-5, with unresolved D. The CDR3 loop spans 13 amino acids. Per germline, CDR1 KGHSH and CDR2 LQKENI. The V end lost 3 bases, the J end lost 5 bases, and 10 bases lay between the germline ends. Full variable domain (outside the CDR3, taken from reference TRBV18 and TRBJ2-5): NAGVMQNPRHLVRRRGQEARLRCSPMKGHSHVYWYRQLPEEGLKFMVYLQKENIIDESGMPKERFSAEFPKEGPSILRIQQVVRGDSAAYFCASSPLGHETQYFGPGTRLLVL.

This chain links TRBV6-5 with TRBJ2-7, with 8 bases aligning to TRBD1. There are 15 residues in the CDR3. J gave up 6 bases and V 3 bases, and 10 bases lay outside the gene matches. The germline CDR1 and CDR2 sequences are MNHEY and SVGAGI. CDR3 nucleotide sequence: TGTGCCAGCAGTTATGGGGACAGGACAGGGCGCGAGCAGTACTTC. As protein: CASSYGDRTGREQYF.

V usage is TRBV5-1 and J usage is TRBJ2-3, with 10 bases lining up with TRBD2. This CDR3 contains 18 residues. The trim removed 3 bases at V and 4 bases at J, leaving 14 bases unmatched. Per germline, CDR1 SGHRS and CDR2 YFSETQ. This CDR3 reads CASSSLLQAGGSADTQYF. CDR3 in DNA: TGCGCCAGCAGCTCGTTGTTACAAGCGGGGGGGAGCGCAGATACGCAGTATTTT.

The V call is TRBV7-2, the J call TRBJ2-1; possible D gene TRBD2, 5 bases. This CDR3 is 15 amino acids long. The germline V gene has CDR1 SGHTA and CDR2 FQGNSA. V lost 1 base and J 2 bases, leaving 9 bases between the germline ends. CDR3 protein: CASSLGASTYNEQFF. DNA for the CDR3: TGTGCCAGCAGCTTAGGGGCTAGCACCTACAATGAGCAGTTCTTC.

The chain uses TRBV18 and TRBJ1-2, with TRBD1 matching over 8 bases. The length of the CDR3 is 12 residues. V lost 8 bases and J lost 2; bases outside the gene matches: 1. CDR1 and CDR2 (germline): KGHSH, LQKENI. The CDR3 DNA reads TGTGCCAGCCGACAGGGGAACTATGGCTACACCTTC. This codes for CASRQGNYGYTF.

The chain's CDR3 is CASSMRPTSGSGDTQYF. The CDR3 DNA follows: TGTGCCAGTAGTATGCGCCCGACTAGCGGGAGTGGAGATACGCAGTATTTT. This chain connects TRBV19 to TRBJ2-3; 12 positions match TRBD2. There are 17 residues in the CDR3. CDR1 and CDR2 (germline): LNHDA, SQIVND (reference sequence). V lost 3 bases and J lost 5; bases outside the gene matches: 9.

The CDR3 region is CASSFHGRGNTGELFF. The CDR3 coding sequence is TGTGCCAGCAGCTTTCACGGGCGGGGGAACACCGGGGAGCTGTTTTTT. The V gene is TRBV7-2, the J gene TRBJ2-2; tentative D call: TRBD2 (6 bases). The V gene's germline CDR1 is SGHTA and CDR2 FQGNSA. The V gene lost 3 bases and the J gene lost 1 base, with 12 bases spanning the gap. The CDR3 contains 16 residues. Looking up the rest from reference TRBV7-2 and TRBJ2-2 gives the full variable domain: GAGVSQSPSNKVTEKGKDVELRCDPISGHTALYWYRQSLGQGLEFLIYFQGNSAPDKSGLPSDRFSAERTGGSVSTLTIQRTQQEDSAVYLCASSFHGRGNTGELFFGEGSRLTVL.